This paragraph reports one T cell receptor beta chain. These data belong to a study of T cell changes during pregnancy in multiple sclerosis. The germline V gene has CDR1 SEHNR and CDR2 FQNEAQ (reference sequence). CDR3 length: 16 residues. Trimming took 4 bases from V and 5 from J; bases not matched to a gene: 11. The protocol was immunoSEQ multiplex PCR, while the TCRdb copy is restricted to in-frame clones and leaves out a portion. Of about 100,000 clones listed, roughly nine tenths are singletons. This sample comprised peripheral blood, obtained in the second trimester of pregnancy. This TCR was sampled from a female donor with multiple sclerosis, enrolled in a pregnancy study. This rearrangement joins TRBV7-9 to TRBJ1-1, with TRBD1 identical over 9 bases. The CDR3 coding sequence is TGTGCCAGCAGCTCGAGAAGGACAGGGGTTGAGACTGAAGCTTTCTTT. This encodes CASSSRRTGVETEAFF.